This TCR beta chain derives from a study of high-grade serous ovarian cancer treatment subgroups. The germline V gene encodes CDR1 MGHRA and CDR2 YSYEKL. V was cut by 0 bases and J by 1 base, with 12 bases left in between. This CDR3 spans 16 amino acids. Generated by immunoSEQ multiplex PCR, the TCRdb table keeps only in-frame clones and is missing some. The sample consists of roughly 7,600 clones, 60% to 85% of them appearing once. The tumor samples were collected prior to definitive surgery or chemotherapy. The sample consisted of tumor tissue. The V gene is TRBV4-1, the J gene TRBJ2-5; no clear D. This TCR came from a human donor with high-grade serous ovarian cancer. The CDR3 bases are TGCGCCAGCAGCCAAGATTTGACTCCCTCCCAAGAGACCCAGTACTTC. Its translation is CASSQDLTPSQETQYF.